This entry lists 16 T cell receptor beta chains sequenced from one sample in a study of graft-versus-host responses after intestinal transplantation. Clones were read by immunoSEQ multiplex PCR, and TCRdb kept only the in-frame ones, dropping some. The table records 77,000 or so clones, approximately 90% of them present only once. Source: PBMCs, taken 98 days after intestinal transplantation. The origin of the receptors is a human patient who received an intestinal transplant, so some T cells may come from the graft donor.

On this clone itself: Other DNA sequences in this specimen translate into the identical CDR3. The rearrangement joins TRBV5-1 to TRBJ2-2, with D perhaps assigned TRBD1 or TRBD2 (7 bases each). Looked up from germline, CDR1 is SGHRS and CDR2 is YFSETQ. Trimming left V 0 bases short and J 3 bases short, with 15 bases between. CDR3 size: 17 residues. In DNA, the CDR3 is TGCGCCAGCAGCTTGGCAGGGAGGGGGCGTGACACCGGGGAGCTGTTTTTT. This sequence encodes CASSLAGRGRDTGELFF.

The chain couples TRBV6-1 to TRBJ1-4; 9 bases are shared with TRBD1. Looked up from germline, CDR1 is MNHNS and CDR2 is SASEGT. With 6 bases clipped from V and 6 bases from J, the junction kept 2 bases outside the gene matches. The CDR3 runs 13 residues. The CDR3 coding sequence is TGTGCCAGCAGGCGACAGGGGGATGAAAAACTGTTTTTT. Its protein product is CASRRQGDEKLFF.

This chain connects TRBV7-9 to TRBJ2-7; 10 bases agree with TRBD2. From germline, CDR1 is SEHNR and CDR2 FQNEAQ (reference sequence). This CDR3 comprises 16 residues. Germline trimming cut 2 bases from V and 3 bases from J; bases unmatched to any gene: 7. The CDR3 reads CASSLYLAGEDYEQYF. CDR3 in DNA: TGTGCCAGCAGCTTATATCTAGCGGGGGAGGACTACGAGCAGTACTTC.

The CDR3 is CASSLGGTGSSYEQYF. The CDR3 DNA is TGTGCCAGCAGCTTAGGTGGGACAGGTTCCTCCTACGAGCAGTACTTC. This sequence joins TRBV7-2 and TRBJ2-7; 8 positions agree with TRBD1. Germline loops: CDR1 SGHTA, CDR2 FQGNSA. This CDR3 comprises 16 residues. V dropped 1 base and J dropped 0; count of bases not matched to a gene: 5.

V usage is TRBV6-4 and J usage is TRBJ1-2, with D perhaps matching TRBD1 (5 bases). Per germline, CDR1 MRHNA and CDR2 SNTAGT. Trimming shortened V by 4 bases and J by 6 bases, and 15 bases separated the two germline ends. There are 14 residues in the CDR3. The CDR3 sequence is CASSAVPGLDGYTF. The CDR3 DNA sequence: TGTGCCAGCAGTGCCGTCCCGGGACTGGATGGCTACACCTTC.

The chain employs TRBV7-9 and TRBJ1-1, with D possibly being TRBD1 (5 bases). The CDR3 has 13 amino acids. The V end lost 4 bases, the J end lost 10 bases, and 16 bases lay between the germline ends. CDR1 and CDR2 (germline): SEHNR, FQNEAQ (reference sequence). The CDR3 nucleotides are TGTGCCAGCAGCTCCGCAGGGCTGAGGGCAGCTTTCTTT. This gives the protein CASSSAGLRAAFF.

The rearrangement links TRBV2 to TRBJ2-5; 9 bases are shared with TRBD2. Germline V lookup: CDR1 SNHLY, CDR2 FYNNEI. Trimming cost V 4 bases and J 5 bases; bases outside gene matches: 8. CDR3 length: 15 amino acids. In nucleotides, the CDR3 is TGTGCCAGCAGTGGCGGGGGGGCCAAATGGGAGACCCAGTACTTC. Its translation: CASSGGGAKWETQYF.

This chain links TRBV13 with TRBJ1-1; D is undetermined. CDR1 is PRHDT and CDR2 is FYEKMQ in the germline V gene (reference sequence). The V and J ends lost 3 bases and 1 base respectively, with 12 bases between them. The CDR3 has 15 residues. The CDR3 DNA follows: TGTGCCAGCAGCTTGCCTCCCCGGACGAACACTGAAGCTTTCTTT. This sequence encodes CASSLPPRTNTEAFF.

V is TRBV6-5 and J is TRBJ1-1; D call uncertain. This CDR3 region has 15 residues. The ends were cut back, 6 bases at V and 0 bases at J, with 14 bases in the middle. Germline V gene lookup returns CDR1 MNHEY and CDR2 SVGAGI. The CDR3 nucleotides read TGTGCCAGCAGGCAGGATCCCCTCATGAACACTGAAGCTTTCTTT. Encoded protein: CASRQDPLMNTEAFF.

The chain combines TRBV28 with TRBJ2-2, with D perhaps matching TRBD2 (6 bases). Germline V gives CDR1 MDHEN, CDR2 SYDVKM. This CDR3 spans 14 amino acids. The V end lost 5 bases, the J end lost 2 bases, and 9 bases lay between the germline ends. The CDR3 reads CASSLGLNTGELFF. DNA for the CDR3: TGTGCCAGCAGTCTGGGACTTAACACCGGGGAGCTGTTTTTT.

The gene calls are TRBV2 and TRBJ1-6; 11 nucleotides agree with TRBD1. This CDR3 is built from 16 residues. Germline CDR1 is SNHLY and CDR2 is FYNNEI. V lost 5 bases to trimming and J lost 1 base; unmatched junction nucleotides: 1. The CDR3 reads CASSRDRGSYNSPLHF. CDR3 bases: TGTGCCAGCAGTCGGGACAGGGGGTCCTATAATTCACCCCTCCACTTT.

The genes are TRBV6-5 and TRBJ1-2; 7 bases map to TRBD1. The germline V gene encodes CDR1 MNHEY and CDR2 SVGAGI. The V gene end was trimmed by 2 bases and the J gene end by 2 bases; junction bases not matched to a gene: 2. CDR3 length: 14 amino acids. CDR3 DNA sequence: TGTGCCAGCAGTTACAGGGGGCGCAACTATGGCTACACCTTC. Its protein product is CASSYRGRNYGYTF.

The chain couples TRBV28 to TRBJ2-7; no clear D. Per the germline V gene, CDR1 is MDHEN and CDR2 is SYDVKM. This CDR3 is built from 12 residues. V was pared by 2 bases and J by 1 base, with 3 bases between. In DNA form, the CDR3 reads TGTGCCAGCAGTTTAACTTCCTACGAGCAGTACTTC. Residues: CASSLTSYEQYF.

This rearrangement joins TRBV19 to TRBJ2-5; D is unresolved. V lost 4 bases and J 5 bases, leaving 17 bases between the germline ends. CDR1 is LNHDA, CDR2 SQIVND, per germline (reference sequence). CDR3 length equals 15 residues. Here the CDR3 DNA reads TGTGCCAGTAGTAGGGCCACCTCTGCCGCCGAGACCCAGTACTTC. Its translation is CASSRATSAAETQYF.

The chain joins TRBV4-2 to TRBJ2-7, with 8 bases matching TRBD2. The V gene end was trimmed by 4 bases and the J gene end by 4 bases; junction bases not matched to a gene: 9. CDR1 and CDR2 from the germline V gene are LGHNA and YNFKEQ. The CDR3 length is 15 residues. The chain's CDR3 is CASSPLSGRAYEQYF. The CDR3 coding sequence is TGTGCCAGCAGCCCCCTCAGCGGGAGAGCATACGAGCAGTACTTC.

The genes are TRBV6-1 and TRBJ2-7; 9 positions match TRBD2. The CDR3 is 14 amino acids. V lost 6 bases, J lost 5 bases, and 8 bases stayed unmatched. Germline values: CDR1 MNHNS, CDR2 SASEGT. The CDR3 DNA reads as TGTGCCAGCAGGATAGCGGGAGTAAGGGACGAGCAGTACTTC. This codes for CASRIAGVRDEQYF.